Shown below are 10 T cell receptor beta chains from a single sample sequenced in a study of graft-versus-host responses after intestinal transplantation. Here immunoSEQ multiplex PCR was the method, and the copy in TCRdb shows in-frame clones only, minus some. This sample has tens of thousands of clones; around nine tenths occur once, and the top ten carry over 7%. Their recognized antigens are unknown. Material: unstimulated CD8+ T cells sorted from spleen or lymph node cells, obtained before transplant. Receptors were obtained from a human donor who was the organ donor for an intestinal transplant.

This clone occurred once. In DNA, the CDR3 is TGTGCCAGCAGCGACCGGGACACCCTATACGAGCAGTACTTC. This gives the protein CASSDRDTLYEQYF. This sequence joins TRBV5-6 and TRBJ2-7; a possible D gene is TRBD1 (6 bases). The germline gives CDR1 SGHDT, CDR2 YYEEEE. The V gene lost 4 bases and the J gene lost 4 bases, with 15 bases spanning the gap. This CDR3 has 14 amino acids.

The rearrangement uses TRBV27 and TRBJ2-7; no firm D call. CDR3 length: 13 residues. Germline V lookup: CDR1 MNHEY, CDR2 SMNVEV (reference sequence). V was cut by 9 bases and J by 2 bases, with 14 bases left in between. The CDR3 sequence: CASAFGSTYEQYF. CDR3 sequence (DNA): TGTGCCAGTGCATTTGGTAGCACCTACGAGCAGTACTTC.

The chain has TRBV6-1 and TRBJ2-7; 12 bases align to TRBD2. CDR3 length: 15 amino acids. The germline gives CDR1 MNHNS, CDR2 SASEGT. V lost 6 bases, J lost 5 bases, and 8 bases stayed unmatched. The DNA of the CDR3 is TGTGCCAGCAGCCCTACTAGCGGGGGGACCCACGAGCAGTACTTC. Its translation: CASSPTSGGTHEQYF.

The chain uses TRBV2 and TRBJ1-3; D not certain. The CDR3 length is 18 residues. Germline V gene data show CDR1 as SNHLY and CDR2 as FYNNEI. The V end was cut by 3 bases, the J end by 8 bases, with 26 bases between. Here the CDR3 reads CASSEGLSRQVPRDTIYF. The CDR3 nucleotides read TGTGCCAGCAGTGAGGGTTTGAGCCGACAAGTCCCGAGGGACACCATATATTTT.

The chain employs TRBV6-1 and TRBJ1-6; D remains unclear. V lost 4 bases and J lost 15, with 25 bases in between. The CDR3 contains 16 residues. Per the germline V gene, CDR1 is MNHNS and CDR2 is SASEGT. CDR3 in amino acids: CASSGKEGLSFWILHF. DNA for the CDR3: TGTGCCAGCAGTGGTAAGGAGGGTCTGTCATTTTGGATCCTCCACTTT.

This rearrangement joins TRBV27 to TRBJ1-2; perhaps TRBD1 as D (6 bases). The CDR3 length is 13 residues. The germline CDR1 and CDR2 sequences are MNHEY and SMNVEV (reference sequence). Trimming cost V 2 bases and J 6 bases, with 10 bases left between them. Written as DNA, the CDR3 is TGTGCCAGCAGTTTACGACGGACAGATGGCTACACCTTC. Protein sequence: CASSLRRTDGYTF.

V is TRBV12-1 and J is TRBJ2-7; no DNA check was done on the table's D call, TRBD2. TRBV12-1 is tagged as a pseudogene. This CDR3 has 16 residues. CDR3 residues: CASSHGEPGLAYEQYF. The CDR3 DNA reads TGTGCCAGCAGCCACGGGGAACCGGGACTAGCCTACGAGCAGTACTTC.

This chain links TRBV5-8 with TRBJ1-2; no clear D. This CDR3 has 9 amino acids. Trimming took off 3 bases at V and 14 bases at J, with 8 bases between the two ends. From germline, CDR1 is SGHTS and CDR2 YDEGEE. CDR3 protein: CASSSWGTF. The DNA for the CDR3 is TGTGCCAGCAGCTCCTGGGGAACCTTC.

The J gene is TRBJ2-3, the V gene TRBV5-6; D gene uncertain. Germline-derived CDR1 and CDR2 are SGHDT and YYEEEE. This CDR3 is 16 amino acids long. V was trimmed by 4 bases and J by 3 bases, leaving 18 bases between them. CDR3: CASSGSLTGSTDTQYF. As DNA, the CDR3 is TGTGCCAGCAGCGGTTCATTAACCGGGTCGACAGATACGCAGTATTTT.

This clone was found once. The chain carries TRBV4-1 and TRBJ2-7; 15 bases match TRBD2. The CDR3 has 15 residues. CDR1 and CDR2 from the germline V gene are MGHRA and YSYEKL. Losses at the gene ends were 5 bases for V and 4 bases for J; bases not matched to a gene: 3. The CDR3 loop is CASSAGLAGGYEQYF. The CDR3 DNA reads TGCGCCAGCAGCGCGGGACTAGCGGGGGGTTACGAGCAGTACTTC.